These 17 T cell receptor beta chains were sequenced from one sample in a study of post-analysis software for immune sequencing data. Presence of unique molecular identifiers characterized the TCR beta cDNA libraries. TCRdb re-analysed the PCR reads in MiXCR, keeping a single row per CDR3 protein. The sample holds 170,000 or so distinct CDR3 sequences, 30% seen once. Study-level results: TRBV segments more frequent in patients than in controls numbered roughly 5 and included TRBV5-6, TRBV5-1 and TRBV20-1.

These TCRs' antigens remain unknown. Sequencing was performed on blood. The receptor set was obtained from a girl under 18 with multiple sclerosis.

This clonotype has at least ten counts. The CDR3 DNA reads as TGTGCCAGCAGTAAATCCGGACTTCATCAGCCCCAGCATTTT. Encoded protein: CASSKSGLHQPQHF. The rearrangement joins TRBV6-6 to TRBJ1-5; D is uncertain. Germline CDR1 and CDR2: MNHNY and SVGAGI (reference sequence). V gave up 5 bases and J gave up 5 bases, with 13 bases separating them. The CDR3 is 14 amino acids.

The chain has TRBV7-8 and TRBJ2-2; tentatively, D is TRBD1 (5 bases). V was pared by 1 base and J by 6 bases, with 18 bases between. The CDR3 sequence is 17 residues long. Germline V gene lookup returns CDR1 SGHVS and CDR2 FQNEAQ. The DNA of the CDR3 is TGTGCCAGCAGCTTAGGGCCCTCATCCTTCAGGGCCGGGGAGCTGTTTTTT. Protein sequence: CASSLGPSSFRAGELFF.

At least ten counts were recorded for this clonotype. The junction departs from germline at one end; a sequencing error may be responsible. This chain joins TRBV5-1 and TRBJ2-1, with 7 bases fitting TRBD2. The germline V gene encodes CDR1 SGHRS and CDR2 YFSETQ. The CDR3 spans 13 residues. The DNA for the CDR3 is TGTGCCAGCAGCTTAGCCGGGAGGAATGAGCAGTTCTTC. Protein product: CASSLAGRNEQFF.

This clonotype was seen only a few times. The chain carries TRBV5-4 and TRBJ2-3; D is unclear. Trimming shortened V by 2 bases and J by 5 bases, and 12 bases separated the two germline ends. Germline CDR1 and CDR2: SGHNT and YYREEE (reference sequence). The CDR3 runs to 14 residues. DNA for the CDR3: TGTGCCAGCAGCTTCTCGATTGGTGAAGATACGCAGTATTTT. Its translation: CASSFSIGEDTQYF.

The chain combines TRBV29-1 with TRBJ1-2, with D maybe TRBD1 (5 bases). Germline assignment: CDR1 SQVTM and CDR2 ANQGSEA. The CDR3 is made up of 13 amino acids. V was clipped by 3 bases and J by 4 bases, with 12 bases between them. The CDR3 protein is CSVETDSAYGYTF. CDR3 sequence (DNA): TGCAGCGTTGAGACAGATTCGGCCTATGGCTACACCTTC.

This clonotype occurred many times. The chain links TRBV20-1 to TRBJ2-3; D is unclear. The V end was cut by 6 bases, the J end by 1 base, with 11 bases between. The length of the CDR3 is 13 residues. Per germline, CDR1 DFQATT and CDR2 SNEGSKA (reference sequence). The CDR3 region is CSALETRTDTQYF. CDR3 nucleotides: TGCAGTGCACTGGAAACTCGCACAGATACGCAGTATTTT.

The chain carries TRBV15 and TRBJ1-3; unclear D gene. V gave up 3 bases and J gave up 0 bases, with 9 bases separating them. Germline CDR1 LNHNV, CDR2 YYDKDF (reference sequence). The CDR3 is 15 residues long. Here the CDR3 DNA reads TGTGCCACCAGCAGCGACGGTTACTCTGGAAACACCATATATTTT. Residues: CATSSDGYSGNTIYF.

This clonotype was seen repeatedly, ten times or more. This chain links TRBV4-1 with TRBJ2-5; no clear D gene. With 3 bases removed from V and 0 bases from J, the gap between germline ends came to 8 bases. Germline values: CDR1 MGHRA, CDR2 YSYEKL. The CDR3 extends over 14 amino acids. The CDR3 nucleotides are TGCGCCAGCAGCCATACCCGGGACCAAGAGACCCAGTACTTC. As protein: CASSHTRDQETQYF.

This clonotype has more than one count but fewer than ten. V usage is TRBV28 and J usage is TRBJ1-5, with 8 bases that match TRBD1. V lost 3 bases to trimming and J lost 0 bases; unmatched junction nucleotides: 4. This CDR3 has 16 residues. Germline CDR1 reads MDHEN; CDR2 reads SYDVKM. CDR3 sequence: CASSLGQGASNQPQHF. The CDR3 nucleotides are TGTGCCAGCAGTTTGGGTCAGGGGGCTAGCAATCAGCCCCAGCATTTT. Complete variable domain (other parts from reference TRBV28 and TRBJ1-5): DVKVTQSSRYLVKRTGEKVFLECVQDMDHENMFWYRQDPGLGLRLIYFSYDVKMKEKGDIPEGYSVSREKKERFSLILESASTNQTSMYLCASSLGQGASNQPQHFGDGTRLSIL.

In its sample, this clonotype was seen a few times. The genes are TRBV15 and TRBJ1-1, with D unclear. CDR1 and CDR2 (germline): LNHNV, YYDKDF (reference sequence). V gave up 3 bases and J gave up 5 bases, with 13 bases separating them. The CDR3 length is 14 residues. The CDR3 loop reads CATSRDSLSTEAFF. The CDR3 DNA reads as TGTGCCACCAGCAGGGACTCCCTATCGACTGAAGCTTTCTTT.

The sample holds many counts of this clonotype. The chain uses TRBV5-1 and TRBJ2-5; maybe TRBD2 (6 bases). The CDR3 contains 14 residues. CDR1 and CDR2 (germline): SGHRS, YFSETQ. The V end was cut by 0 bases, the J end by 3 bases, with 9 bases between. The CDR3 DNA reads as TGCGCCAGCAGCTTGGGCGGGGCCGAAGAGACCCAGTACTTC. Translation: CASSLGGAEETQYF.

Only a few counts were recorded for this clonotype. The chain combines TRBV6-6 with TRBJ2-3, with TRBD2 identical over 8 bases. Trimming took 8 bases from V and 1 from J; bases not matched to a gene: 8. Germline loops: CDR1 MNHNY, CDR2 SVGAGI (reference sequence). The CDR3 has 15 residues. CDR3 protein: CASREGGGGTDTQYF. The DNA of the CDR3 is TGTGCCAGCCGGGAGGGGGGAGGCGGCACAGATACGCAGTATTTT.

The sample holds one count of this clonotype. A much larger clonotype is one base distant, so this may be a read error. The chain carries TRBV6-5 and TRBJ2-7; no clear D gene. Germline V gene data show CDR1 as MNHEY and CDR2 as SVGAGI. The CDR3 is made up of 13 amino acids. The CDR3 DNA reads TGTGGCAGCAGTTATATTCGAGACAACGAGCAGTACTTC. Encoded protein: CGSSYIRDNEQYF.

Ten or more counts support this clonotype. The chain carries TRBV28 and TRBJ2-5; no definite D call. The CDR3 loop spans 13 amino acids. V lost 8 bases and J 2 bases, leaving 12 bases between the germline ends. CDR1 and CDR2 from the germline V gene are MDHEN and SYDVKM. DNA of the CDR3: TGTGCCAGCTCTAAGCAGGCACAAGAGACCCAGTACTTC. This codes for CASSKQAQETQYF.

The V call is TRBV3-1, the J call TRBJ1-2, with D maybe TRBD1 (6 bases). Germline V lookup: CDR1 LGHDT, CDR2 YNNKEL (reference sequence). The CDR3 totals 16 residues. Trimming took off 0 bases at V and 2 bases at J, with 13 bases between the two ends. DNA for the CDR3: TGTGCCAGCAGCCAAGACAACCCAGGACAGAACTATGGCTACACCTTC. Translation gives CASSQDNPGQNYGYTF.

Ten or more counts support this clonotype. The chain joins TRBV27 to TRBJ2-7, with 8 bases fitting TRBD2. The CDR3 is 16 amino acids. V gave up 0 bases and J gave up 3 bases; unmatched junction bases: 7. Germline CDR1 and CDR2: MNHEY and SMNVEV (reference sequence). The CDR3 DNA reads TGTGCCAGCAGTTTATCGATAGCGGGGCTGATCTACGAGCAGTACTTC. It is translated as CASSLSIAGLIYEQYF.

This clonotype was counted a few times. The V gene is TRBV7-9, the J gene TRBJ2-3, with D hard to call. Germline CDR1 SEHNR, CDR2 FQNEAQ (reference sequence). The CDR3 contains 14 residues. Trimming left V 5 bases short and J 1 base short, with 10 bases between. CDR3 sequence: CASSPLFGTDTQYF. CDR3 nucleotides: TGTGCCAGCAGCCCCCTATTTGGCACAGATACGCAGTATTTT.